The 4 T cell receptor beta chains in this list originate from one sample, sequenced in a study of cytomegalovirus exposure and HLA in healthy donors. The PCR made use of 60 Vbeta and 13 Jbeta primers. Data came from immunoSEQ multiplex PCR; TCRdb stores just in-frame clones and leaves some out. Of about 160,000 clones in the sample, 70% to 80% were seen once. Sequencing was done on a sample of PBMCs. The receptors were sampled from a man aged 30-40 years in good health and CMV-seropositive.

A few counts support this clone. The chain carries TRBV4-3 and TRBJ2-3, with D tentatively TRBD1 (5 bases). Trimming took off 4 bases at V and 6 bases at J, with 11 bases between the two ends. This CDR3 is 13 amino acids long. CDR1 and CDR2 from the germline V gene are LGHNA and YSLEER. The CDR3 protein is CASSRQGGDTQYF. The CDR3 nucleotides are TGCGCCAGCAGCCGCCAGGGTGGGGATACGCAGTATTTT.

The chain uses TRBV9 and TRBJ2-2, with 9 nucleotides matching TRBD2. V gave up 2 bases and J gave up 7 bases; unmatched junction bases: 12. From germline, CDR1 is SGDLS and CDR2 YYNGEE. The CDR3 runs 17 residues. The CDR3 DNA reads TGTGCCAGCAGCGTCCGGAGTAGCGGGGGACCAGACGGGGAGCTGTTTTTT. Protein product: CASSVRSSGGPDGELFF.

CDR3 amino acids: CASSLILGQGAYEQYF. Here the CDR3 DNA reads TGTGCCAGCAGCTTAATTCTCGGGCAGGGGGCCTACGAGCAGTACTTC. The rearrangement joins TRBV11-2 to TRBJ2-7, with 7 bases that match TRBD1. V shed 2 bases and J 2 bases; nucleotides not matched to a gene: 9. The CDR3 runs to 16 residues. Germline V gives CDR1 SGHAT, CDR2 FQNNGV.

This rearrangement joins TRBV13 to TRBJ1-1; the D gene is possibly TRBD1 (6 bases). This CDR3 has 12 amino acids. From germline, CDR1 is PRHDT and CDR2 FYEKMQ (reference sequence). V was pared by 8 bases and J by 11 bases, with 18 bases between. CDR3 coding DNA: TGTGCCAGCGGCTCCCCAGGGGAGAGGGCTTTCTTT. Its translation: CASGSPGERAFF.